This TCR beta chain came from a study of T cell repertoires in cytomegalovirus infection. Study information: It can be stated that public TCR beta signatures indicated CMV infection as well as a matching HLA type.

There are 14 residues in the CDR3. V lost 2 bases and J 4 bases, leaving 12 bases between the germline ends. CDR1 SNHLY and CDR2 FYNNEI come from the germline V gene. TCRdb reanalysed the reads using MiXCR and keeps one entry per CDR3 protein. The sample lists 400,000 or so distinct CDR3 sequences, 25% to 40% occurring once. About this clonotype itself: The target antigen is unknown.

Study-wide results and limits: HLA-C-restricted CMV clonotypes gave the most frequent clonotype in two of eight donors.

This chain uses TRBV2 with TRBJ2-7; D not resolved. The sample was PBMCs. The sequence came from a human donor in good health (CMV status not recorded). Some clones in this sample may be carry-over from other donors' samples. CDR3 nucleotide sequence: TGTGCCAGCAGTGAATTTGGCCAGTGGTACGAGCAGTACTTC. Translated, it gives CASSEFGQWYEQYF.